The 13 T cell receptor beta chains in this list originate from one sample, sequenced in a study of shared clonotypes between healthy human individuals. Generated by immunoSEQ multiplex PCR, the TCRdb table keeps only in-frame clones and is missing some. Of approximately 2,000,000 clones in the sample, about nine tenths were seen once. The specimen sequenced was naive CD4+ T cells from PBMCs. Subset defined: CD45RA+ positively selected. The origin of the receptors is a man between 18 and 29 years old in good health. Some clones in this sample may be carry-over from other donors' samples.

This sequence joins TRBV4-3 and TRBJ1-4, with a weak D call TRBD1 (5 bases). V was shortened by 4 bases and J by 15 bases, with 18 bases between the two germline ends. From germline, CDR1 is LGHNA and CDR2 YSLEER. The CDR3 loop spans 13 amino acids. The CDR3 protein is CASSPEGGARMFF. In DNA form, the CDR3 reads TGCGCCAGCAGCCCAGAAGGAGGGGCCAGGATGTTTTTT.

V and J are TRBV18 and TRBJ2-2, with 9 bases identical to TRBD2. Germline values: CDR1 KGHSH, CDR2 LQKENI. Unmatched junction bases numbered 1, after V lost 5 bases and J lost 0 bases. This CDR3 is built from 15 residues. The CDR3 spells CASSIAGANTGELFF. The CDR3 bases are TGTGCCAGCTCAATAGCGGGAGCGAACACCGGGGAGCTGTTTTTT.

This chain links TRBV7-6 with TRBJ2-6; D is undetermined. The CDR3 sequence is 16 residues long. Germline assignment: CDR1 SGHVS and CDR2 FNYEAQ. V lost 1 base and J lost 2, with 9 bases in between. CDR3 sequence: CASSLDWSTGANVLTF. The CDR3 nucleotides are TGTGCCAGCAGCTTAGATTGGTCAACTGGGGCCAACGTCCTGACTTTC.

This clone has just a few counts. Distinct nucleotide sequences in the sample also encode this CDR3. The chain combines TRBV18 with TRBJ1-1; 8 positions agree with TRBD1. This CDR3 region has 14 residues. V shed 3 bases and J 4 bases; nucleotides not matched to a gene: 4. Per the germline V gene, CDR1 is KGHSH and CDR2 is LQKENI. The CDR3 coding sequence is TGTGCCAGCTCACCGGGACAGGTGGCCACTGAAGCTTTCTTT. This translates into CASSPGQVATEAFF. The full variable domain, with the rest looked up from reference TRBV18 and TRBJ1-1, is NAGVMQNPRHLVRRRGQEARLRCSPMKGHSHVYWYRQLPEEGLKFMVYLQKENIIDESGMPKERFSAEFPKEGPSILRIQQVVRGDSAAYFCASSPGQVATEAFFGQGTRLTVV.

CDR3 coding DNA: TGTGCCAGCAGCTTAGCAAACGGGAGGCGCACAGATACGCAGTATTTT. It yields the protein CASSLANGRRTDTQYF. The rearrangement links TRBV7-9 to TRBJ2-3, with TRBD2 matching 7 bases. In germline, CDR1 is SEHNR, CDR2 FQNEAQ (reference sequence). The CDR3 spans 16 residues. V dropped 0 bases and J dropped 1; count of bases not matched to a gene: 4. Together with reference TRBV7-9 and TRBJ2-3, the CDR3 gives the full variable domain: DTGVSQNPRHKITKRGQNVTFRCDPISEHNRLYWYRQTLGQGPEFLTYFQNEAQLEKSRLLSDRFSAERPKGSFSTLEIQRTEQGDSAMYLCASSLANGRRTDTQYFGPGTRLTVL.

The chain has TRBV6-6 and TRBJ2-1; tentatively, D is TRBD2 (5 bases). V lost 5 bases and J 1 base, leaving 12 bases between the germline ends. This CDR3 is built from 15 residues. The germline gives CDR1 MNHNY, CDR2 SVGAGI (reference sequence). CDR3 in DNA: TGTGCCAGCAGTAAAGCGGATCTTTCCTACAATGAGCAGTTCTTC. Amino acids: CASSKADLSYNEQFF.

The CDR3 DNA sequence: TGTGCCAGCAGCAAGTGGGGAATTTGGAATCAGCCCCAGCATTTT. Amino acids: CASSKWGIWNQPQHF. The V call is TRBV21-1, the J call TRBJ1-5. TRBV21-1 is given as a pseudogene. The CDR3 has 15 residues.

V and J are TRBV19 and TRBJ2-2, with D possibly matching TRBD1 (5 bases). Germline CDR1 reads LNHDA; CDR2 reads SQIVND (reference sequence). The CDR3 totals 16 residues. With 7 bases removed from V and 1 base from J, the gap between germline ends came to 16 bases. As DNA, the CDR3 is TGTGCCAGTACCCCCCTGGGCAGGGAGAACACCGGGGAGCTGTTTTTT. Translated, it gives CASTPLGRENTGELFF.

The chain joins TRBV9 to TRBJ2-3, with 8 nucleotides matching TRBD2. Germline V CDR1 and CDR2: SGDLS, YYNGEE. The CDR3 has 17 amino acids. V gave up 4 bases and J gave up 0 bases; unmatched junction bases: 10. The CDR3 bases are TGTGCCAGCAGCTCACGGGCTAGCGGGTCTAGCACAGATACGCAGTATTTT. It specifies CASSSRASGSSTDTQYF.

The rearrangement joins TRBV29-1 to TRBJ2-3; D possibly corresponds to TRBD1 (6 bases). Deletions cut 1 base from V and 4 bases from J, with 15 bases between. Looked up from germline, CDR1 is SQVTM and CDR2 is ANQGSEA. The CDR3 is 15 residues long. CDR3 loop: CSVEGSQGPSDTQYF. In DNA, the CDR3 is TGCAGCGTTGAAGGGTCACAGGGTCCTTCAGATACGCAGTATTTT.

CDR3 protein: CASSLTFGPRTSGRGETQYF. The DNA for the CDR3 is TGTGCCAGCAGTTTAACTTTCGGGCCCCGGACTAGCGGGAGGGGCGAGACCCAGTACTTC. The chain is built from TRBV27 and TRBJ2-5, with 15 bases fitting TRBD2. Per the germline V gene, CDR1 is MNHEY and CDR2 is SMNVEV (reference sequence). CDR3 length equals 20 residues. The V segment lost 2 bases and the J segment 5 bases; nucleotides outside the gene matches: 15.

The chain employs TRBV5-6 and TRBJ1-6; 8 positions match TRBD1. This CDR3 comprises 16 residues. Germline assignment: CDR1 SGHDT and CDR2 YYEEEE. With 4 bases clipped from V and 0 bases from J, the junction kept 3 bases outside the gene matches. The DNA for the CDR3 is TGTGCCAGCAGCCCCACAGGGGGCTCCTATAATTCACCCCTCCACTTT. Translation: CASSPTGGSYNSPLHF.

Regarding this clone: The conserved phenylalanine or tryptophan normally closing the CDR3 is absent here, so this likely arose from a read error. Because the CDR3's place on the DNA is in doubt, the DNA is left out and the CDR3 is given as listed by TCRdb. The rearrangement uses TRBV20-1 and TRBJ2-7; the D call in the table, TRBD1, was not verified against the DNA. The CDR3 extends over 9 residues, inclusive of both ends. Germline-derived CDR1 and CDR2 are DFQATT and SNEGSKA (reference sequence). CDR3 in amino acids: CVAPGQGAL.